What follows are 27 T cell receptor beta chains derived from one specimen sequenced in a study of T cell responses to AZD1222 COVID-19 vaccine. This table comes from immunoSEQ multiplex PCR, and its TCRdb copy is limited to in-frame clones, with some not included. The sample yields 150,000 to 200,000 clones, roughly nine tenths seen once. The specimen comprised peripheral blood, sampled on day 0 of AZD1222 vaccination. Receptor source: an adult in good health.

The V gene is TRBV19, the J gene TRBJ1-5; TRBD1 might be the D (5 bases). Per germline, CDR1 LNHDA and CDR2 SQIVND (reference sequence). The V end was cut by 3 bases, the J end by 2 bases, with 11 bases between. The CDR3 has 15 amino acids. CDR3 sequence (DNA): TGTGCCAGTAGTATGTTAGGGGTGGGCAATCAGCCCCAGCATTTT. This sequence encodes CASSMLGVGNQPQHF.

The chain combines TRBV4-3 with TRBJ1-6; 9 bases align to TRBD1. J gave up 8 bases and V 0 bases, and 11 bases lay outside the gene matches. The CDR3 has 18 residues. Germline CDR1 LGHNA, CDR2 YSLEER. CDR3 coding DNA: TGCGCCAGCAGCCAAGATCCCCGGGACAGGGCTTTCCATTCACCCCTCCACTTT. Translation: CASSQDPRDRAFHSPLHF.

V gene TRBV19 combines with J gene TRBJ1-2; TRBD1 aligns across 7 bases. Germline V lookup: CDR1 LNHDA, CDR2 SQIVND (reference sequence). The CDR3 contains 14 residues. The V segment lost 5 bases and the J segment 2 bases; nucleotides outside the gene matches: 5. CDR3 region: CASSRGTDNYGYTF. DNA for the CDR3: TGTGCCAGTAGTCGTGGGACAGACAACTATGGCTACACCTTC.

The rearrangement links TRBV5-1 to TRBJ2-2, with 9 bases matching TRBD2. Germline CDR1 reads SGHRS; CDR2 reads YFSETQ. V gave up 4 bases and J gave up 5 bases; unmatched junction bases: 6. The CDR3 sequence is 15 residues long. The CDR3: CASSIDSGGTGELFF. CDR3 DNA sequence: TGCGCCAGCAGCATAGATAGCGGGGGAACCGGGGAGCTGTTTTTT.

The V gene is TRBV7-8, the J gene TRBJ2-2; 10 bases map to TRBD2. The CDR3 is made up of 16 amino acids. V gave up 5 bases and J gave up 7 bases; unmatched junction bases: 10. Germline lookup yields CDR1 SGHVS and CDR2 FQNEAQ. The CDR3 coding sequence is TGTGCCAGCAGCGCCCGAAGCGGGGGGGCCTTCGGGGAGCTGTTTTTT. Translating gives CASSARSGGAFGELFF.

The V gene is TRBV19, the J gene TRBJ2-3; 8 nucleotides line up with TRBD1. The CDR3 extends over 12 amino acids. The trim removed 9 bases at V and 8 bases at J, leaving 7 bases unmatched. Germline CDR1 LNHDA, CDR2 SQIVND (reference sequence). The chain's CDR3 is CASVGQGFTQYF. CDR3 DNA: TGTGCCAGCGTCGGACAGGGTTTTACGCAGTATTTT.

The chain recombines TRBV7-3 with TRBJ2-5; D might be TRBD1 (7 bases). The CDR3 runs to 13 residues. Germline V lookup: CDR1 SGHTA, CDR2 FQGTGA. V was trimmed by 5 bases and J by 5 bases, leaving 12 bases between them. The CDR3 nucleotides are TGTGCCAGCAGCCGGGGGACAGAGGAGACCCAGTACTTC. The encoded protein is CASSRGTEETQYF. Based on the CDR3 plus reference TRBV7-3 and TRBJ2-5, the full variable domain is GAGVSQTPSNKVTEKGKYVELRCDPISGHTALYWYRQSLGQGPEFLIYFQGTGAADDSGLPNDRFFAVRPEGSVSTLKIQRTERGDSAVYLCASSRGTEETQYFGPGTRLLVL.

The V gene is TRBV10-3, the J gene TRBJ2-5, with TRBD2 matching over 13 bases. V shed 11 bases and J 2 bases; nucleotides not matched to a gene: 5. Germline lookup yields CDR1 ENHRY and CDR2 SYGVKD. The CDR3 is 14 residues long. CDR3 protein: CAVTSGGAQETQYF. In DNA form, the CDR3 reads TGTGCCGTCACTAGCGGGGGGGCACAAGAGACCCAGTACTTC.

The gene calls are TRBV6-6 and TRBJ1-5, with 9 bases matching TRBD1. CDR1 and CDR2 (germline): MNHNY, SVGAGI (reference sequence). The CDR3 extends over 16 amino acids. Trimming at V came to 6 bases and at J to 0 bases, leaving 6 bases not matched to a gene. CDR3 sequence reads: CASRNRGQGSNQPQHF. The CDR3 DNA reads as TGTGCCAGCAGAAACCGGGGACAGGGTAGCAATCAGCCCCAGCATTTT.

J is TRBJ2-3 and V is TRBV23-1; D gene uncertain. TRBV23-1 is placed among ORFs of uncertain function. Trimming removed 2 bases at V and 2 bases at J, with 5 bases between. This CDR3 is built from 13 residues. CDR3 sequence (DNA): TGCGCCAGCAGTCAAATAGACACAGATACGCAGTATTTT. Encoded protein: CASSQIDTDTQYF.

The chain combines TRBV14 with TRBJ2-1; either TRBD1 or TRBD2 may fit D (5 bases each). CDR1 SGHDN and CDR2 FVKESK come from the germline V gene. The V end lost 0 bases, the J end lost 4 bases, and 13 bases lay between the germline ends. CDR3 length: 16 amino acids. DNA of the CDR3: TGTGCCAGCAGCCAAGATCTGACGGGGCTATACAATGAGCAGTTCTTC. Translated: CASSQDLTGLYNEQFF.

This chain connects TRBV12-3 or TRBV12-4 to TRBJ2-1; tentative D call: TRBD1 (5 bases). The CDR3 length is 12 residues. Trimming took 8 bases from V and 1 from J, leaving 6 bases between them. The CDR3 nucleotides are TGTGCCAGCTGGACATCCTACAATGAGCAGTTCTTC. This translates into CASWTSYNEQFF.

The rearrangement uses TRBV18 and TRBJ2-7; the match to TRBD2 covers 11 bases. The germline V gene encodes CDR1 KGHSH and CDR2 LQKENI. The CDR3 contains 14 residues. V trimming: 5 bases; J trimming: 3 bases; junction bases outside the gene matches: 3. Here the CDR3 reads CASSKTSGDYEQYV. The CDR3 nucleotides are TGTGCCAGCTCAAAGACTAGCGGGGACTACGAGCAGTACGTC.

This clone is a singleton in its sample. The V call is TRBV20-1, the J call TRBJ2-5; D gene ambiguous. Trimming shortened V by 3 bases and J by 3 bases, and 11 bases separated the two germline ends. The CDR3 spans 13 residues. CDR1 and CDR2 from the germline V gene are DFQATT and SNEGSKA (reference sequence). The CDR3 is CSASRAAKETQYF. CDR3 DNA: TGCAGTGCTAGTAGGGCAGCAAAAGAGACCCAGTACTTC.

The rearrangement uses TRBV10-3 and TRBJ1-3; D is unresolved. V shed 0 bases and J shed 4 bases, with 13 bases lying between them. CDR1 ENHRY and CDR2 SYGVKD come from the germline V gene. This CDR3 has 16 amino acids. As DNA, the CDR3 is TGTGCCATCAGTGAGTCGACGGGTTTCTTGGGAAACACCATATATTTT. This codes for CAISESTGFLGNTIYF.

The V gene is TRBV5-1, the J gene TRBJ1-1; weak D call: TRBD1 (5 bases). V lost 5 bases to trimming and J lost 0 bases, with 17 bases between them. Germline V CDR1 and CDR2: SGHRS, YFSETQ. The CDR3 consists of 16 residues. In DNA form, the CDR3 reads TGCGCCAGCAGGATGGACCCCGGGGCTGTGAACACTGAAGCTTTCTTT. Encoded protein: CASRMDPGAVNTEAFF.

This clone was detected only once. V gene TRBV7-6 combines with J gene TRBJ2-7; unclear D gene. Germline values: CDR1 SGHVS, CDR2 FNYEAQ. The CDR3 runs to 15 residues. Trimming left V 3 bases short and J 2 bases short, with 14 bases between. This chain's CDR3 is CASSFSDLTTYEQYF. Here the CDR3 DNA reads TGTGCCAGCAGCTTTTCCGACTTAACGACCTACGAGCAGTACTTC.

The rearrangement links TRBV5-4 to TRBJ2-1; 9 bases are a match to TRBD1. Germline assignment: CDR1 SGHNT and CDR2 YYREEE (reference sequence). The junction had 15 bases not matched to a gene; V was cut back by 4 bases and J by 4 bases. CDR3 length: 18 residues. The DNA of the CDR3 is TGTGCCAGCAGCGCGTATCCGCCCGGGACAGGGCTGTACAATGAGCAGTTCTTC. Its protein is CASSAYPPGTGLYNEQFF.

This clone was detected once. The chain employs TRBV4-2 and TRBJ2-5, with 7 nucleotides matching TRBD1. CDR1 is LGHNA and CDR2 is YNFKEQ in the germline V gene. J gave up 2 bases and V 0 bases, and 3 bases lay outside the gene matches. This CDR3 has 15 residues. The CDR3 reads CASSQDPTGQETQYF. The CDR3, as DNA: TGTGCCAGCAGCCAAGACCCGACAGGGCAAGAGACCCAGTACTTC.

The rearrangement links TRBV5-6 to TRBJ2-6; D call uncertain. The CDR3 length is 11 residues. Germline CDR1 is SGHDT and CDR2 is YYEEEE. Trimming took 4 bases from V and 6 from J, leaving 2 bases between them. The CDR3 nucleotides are TGTGCCAGCAGCAAGGCCAACGTCCTGACTTTC. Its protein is CASSKANVLTF.

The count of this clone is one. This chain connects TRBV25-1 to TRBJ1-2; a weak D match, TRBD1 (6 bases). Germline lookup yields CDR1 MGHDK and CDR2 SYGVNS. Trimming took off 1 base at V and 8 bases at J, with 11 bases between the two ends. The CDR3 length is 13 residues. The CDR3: CASSESLRGGYTF. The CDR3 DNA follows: TGTGCCAGCAGTGAATCTCTCAGGGGAGGCTACACCTTC.

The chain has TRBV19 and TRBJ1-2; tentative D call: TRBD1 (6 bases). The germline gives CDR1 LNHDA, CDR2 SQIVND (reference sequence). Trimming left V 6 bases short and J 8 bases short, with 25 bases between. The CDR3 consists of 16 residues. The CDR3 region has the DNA TGTGCCAGTAGCCAACAACAGGGTAACACAGCTGGCGGCTACACCTTC. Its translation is CASSQQQGNTAGGYTF.

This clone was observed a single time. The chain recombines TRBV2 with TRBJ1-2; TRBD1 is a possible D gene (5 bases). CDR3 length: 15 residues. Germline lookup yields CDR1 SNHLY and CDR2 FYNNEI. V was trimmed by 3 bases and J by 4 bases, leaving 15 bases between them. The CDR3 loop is CASSERQGPSYGYTF. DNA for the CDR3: TGTGCCAGCAGTGAGAGGCAGGGACCCTCCTATGGCTACACCTTC.

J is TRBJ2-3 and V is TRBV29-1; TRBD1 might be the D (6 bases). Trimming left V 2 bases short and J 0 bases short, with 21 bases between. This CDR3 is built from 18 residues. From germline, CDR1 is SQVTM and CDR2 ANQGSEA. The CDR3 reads CSVELGGRSTTSTDTQYF. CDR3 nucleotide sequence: TGCAGCGTTGAACTAGGGGGTCGATCGACCACAAGCACAGATACGCAGTATTTT.

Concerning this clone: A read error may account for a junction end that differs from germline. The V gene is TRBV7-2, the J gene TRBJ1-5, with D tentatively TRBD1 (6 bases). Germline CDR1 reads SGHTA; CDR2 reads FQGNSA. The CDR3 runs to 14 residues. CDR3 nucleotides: TGTGCCAGCAGCGGCCGGGGGGGCAACCAGCCCCAGCATTTT. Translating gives CASSGRGGNQPQHF. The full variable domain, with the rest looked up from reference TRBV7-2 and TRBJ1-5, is GAGVSQSPSNKVTEKGKDVELRCDPISGHTALYWYRQSLGQGLEFLIYFQGNSAPDKSGLPSDRFSAERTGGSVSTLTIQRTQQEDSAVYLCASSGRGGNQPQHFGDGTRLSIL.

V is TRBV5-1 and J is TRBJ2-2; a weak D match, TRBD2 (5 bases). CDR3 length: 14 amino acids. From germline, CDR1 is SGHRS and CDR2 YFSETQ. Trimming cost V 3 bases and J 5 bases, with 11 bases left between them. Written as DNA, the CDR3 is TGCGCCAGCAGCTCCCATGGAGGAACCGGGGAGCTGTTTTTT. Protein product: CASSSHGGTGELFF. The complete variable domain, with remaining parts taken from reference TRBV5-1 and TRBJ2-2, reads KAGVTQTPRYLIKTRGQQVTLSCSPISGHRSVSWYQQTPGQGLQFLFEYFSETQRNKGNFPGRFSGRQFSNSRSEMNVSTLELGDSALYLCASSSHGGTGELFFGEGSRLTVL.

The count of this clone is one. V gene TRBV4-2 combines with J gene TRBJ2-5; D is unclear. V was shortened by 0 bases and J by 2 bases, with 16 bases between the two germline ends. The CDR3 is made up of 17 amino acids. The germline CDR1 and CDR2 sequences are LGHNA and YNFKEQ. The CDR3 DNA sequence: TGTGCCAGCAGCCAAGAAATCTCTAAATCTAAACAAGAGACCCAGTACTTC. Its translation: CASSQEISKSKQETQYF.